This TCR beta chain was identified during a study of beta chain features in type 1 diabetes. Reverse transcription of all isolated RNA meant that expressed TCRB transcripts were sequenced. Clones were read by immunoSEQ multiplex PCR, and TCRdb kept only the in-frame ones, dropping some. In the table there are 600,000 or so clones, around 15% of which are singletons. Study-wide results and caveats: TCRB CDR3s from Type 1 diabetes patients were moderately but significantly shorter in all four CD4+ subsets.

Concerning this clone itself: What it binds is not known.

The TCR comes from a man between 18 and 29 years old with type 1 diabetes. The sample was naive CD4+ T cells from blood.

The CDR3 DNA sequence: TGTGCCAGCATCCAGGACAGGGGTAATCAGCCCCAGCATTTT. Protein: CASIQDRGNQPQHF. The chain joins TRBV2 to TRBJ1-5; 9 bases map to TRBD1. V lost 7 bases to trimming and J lost 4 bases; unmatched junction nucleotides: 5. Per the germline V gene, CDR1 is SNHLY and CDR2 is FYNNEI. The CDR3 has 14 amino acids.